Below, 13 T cell receptor beta chains from the same sample are listed, as sequenced in a study of T-cell memory formation after mild COVID-19. In TCRdb, the 5' RACE reads were re-called with MiXCR into one record per CDR3 protein. Seen here are about 390,000 distinct CDR3 sequences, more than 20% observed once, and the top ten hold around 13%. The sequenced sample was PBMCs or a T cell subset sorted from them (not recorded which). All receptors come from an adult woman who had mild COVID-19 (a few samples of this study predate the infection). Cell type and time point are not known.

The chain recombines TRBV12-3 or TRBV12-4 with TRBJ2-6, with D possibly TRBD2 on 5 matching bases. Trimming removed 0 bases at V and 3 bases at J, with 6 bases between. The CDR3 is made up of 15 amino acids. CDR3 in amino acids: CASSLARGGANVLTF. The CDR3 DNA sequence: TGTGCCAGCAGTTTAGCCCGGGGTGGGGCCAACGTCCTGACTTTC.

The sample holds many counts of this clonotype. This chain links TRBV15 with TRBJ2-1, with 7 bases that match TRBD2. The CDR3 extends over 15 amino acids. J gave up 2 bases and V 5 bases, and 6 bases lay outside the gene matches. From germline, CDR1 is LNHNV and CDR2 YYDKDF (reference sequence). CDR3: CATSGERGPYNEQFF. The CDR3 nucleotides are TGTGCCACCAGCGGCGAGCGGGGCCCCTACAATGAGCAGTTCTTC.

This sequence joins TRBV24-1 and TRBJ2-1; tentatively, D is TRBD1 or TRBD2 (5 bases each). Germline CDR1 is KGHDR and CDR2 is SFDVKD. The CDR3 sequence is 16 residues long. The V and J ends lost 7 bases and 5 bases respectively, with 20 bases between them. The CDR3 spells CATSAQPGTPNNEQFF. CDR3 bases: TGTGCCACCAGCGCCCAACCCGGGACGCCCAACAATGAGCAGTTCTTC.

The chain has TRBV12-3 or TRBV12-4 and TRBJ2-3; D may be TRBD2 (6 bases). The CDR3 contains 15 residues. Trimming cost V 5 bases and J 5 bases, with 17 bases left between them. The CDR3, as DNA: TGTGCCAGCAGTCCCGGGAGCTCCACAGGAGATACGCAGTATTTT. This codes for CASSPGSSTGDTQYF.

The V call is TRBV5-6, the J call TRBJ2-4; D may be TRBD2 (6 bases). The V end lost 5 bases, the J end lost 7 bases, and 13 bases lay between the germline ends. This CDR3 spans 13 amino acids. The V gene's germline CDR1 is SGHDT and CDR2 YYEEEE. The chain's CDR3 is CASSPAGWNIQYF. In nucleotides, the CDR3 is TGTGCCAGCAGTCCTGCGGGATGGAACATTCAGTACTTC.

The CDR3 loop is CASSAGDTTYEQYF. The CDR3 coding sequence is TGTGCCAGCAGCGCGGGTGACACTACCTACGAGCAGTACTTC. The chain employs TRBV9 and TRBJ2-7; D unresolved. V shed 3 bases and J shed 2 bases, with 12 bases lying between them. The CDR3 spans 14 residues. Per the germline V gene, CDR1 is SGDLS and CDR2 is YYNGEE. The entire variable domain, with the rest obtained from reference TRBV9 and TRBJ2-7, is as follows: DSGVTQTPKHLITATGQRVTLRCSPRSGDLSVYWYQQSLDQGLQFLIQYYNGEERAKGNILERFSAQQFPDLHSELNLSSLELGDSALYFCASSAGDTTYEQYFGPGTRLTVT.

This clonotype was picked up many times. This rearrangement joins TRBV11-2 to TRBJ2-7; unclear D gene. CDR3 length: 14 residues. Per the germline V gene, CDR1 is SGHAT and CDR2 is FQNNGV. The germline V and J ends were trimmed by 1 base and 2 bases, with 9 bases remaining between them. The CDR3 sequence: CASSLGPLTYEQYF. The DNA for the CDR3 is TGTGCCAGCAGCTTAGGGCCACTTACCTACGAGCAGTACTTC. Full variable domain (rest looked up from reference TRBV11-2 and TRBJ2-7): EAGVAQSPRYKIIEKRQSVAFWCNPISGHATLYWYQQILGQGPKLLIQFQNNGVVDDSQLPKDRFSAERLKGVDSTLKIQPAKLEDSAVYLCASSLGPLTYEQYFGPGTRLTVT.

This clonotype was observed a handful of times. The chain is built from TRBV9 and TRBJ2-5, with 7 bases fitting TRBD2. V was clipped by 0 bases and J by 3 bases; unmatched bases: 5. The germline V gene encodes CDR1 SGDLS and CDR2 YYNGEE. This CDR3 has 15 amino acids. The CDR3 DNA is TGTGCCAGCAGCGTAGCACTCGGGAGGAAAGAGACCCAGTACTTC. This translates into CASSVALGRKETQYF.

This clonotype was detected a few times. The V call is TRBV5-5, the J call TRBJ1-6; no reliable D call. The CDR3 is made up of 13 amino acids. Looked up from germline, CDR1 is SGHKS and CDR2 is YYEKEE (reference sequence). The germline V and J ends were trimmed by 2 bases and 7 bases, with 7 bases remaining between them. The CDR3 protein is CASSLGWNSPLHF. DNA of the CDR3: TGTGCCAGCAGCTTAGGGTGGAATTCACCCCTCCACTTT.

This clonotype showed up many times. DNA of the CDR3: TGTGCCAGCAGTACTTCAGGACCGAAGGAGCAGTACTTC. Its protein is CASSTSGPKEQYF. V usage is TRBV6-6 and J usage is TRBJ2-7; D call uncertain. The CDR3 consists of 13 residues. The germline V and J ends were trimmed by 5 bases and 7 bases, with 15 bases remaining between them. Germline V lookup: CDR1 MNHNY, CDR2 SVGAGI (reference sequence).

This clonotype occurred a few times. The chain has TRBV7-8 and TRBJ2-3, with TRBD2 matching over 7 bases. J gave up 0 bases and V 1 base, and 7 bases lay outside the gene matches. CDR1 is SGHVS and CDR2 is FQNEAQ in the germline V gene. This CDR3 has 17 amino acids. This CDR3 reads CASSLELAVYSTDTQYF. As DNA, the CDR3 is TGTGCCAGCAGCTTAGAGCTAGCGGTCTATAGCACAGATACGCAGTATTTT.

The genes are TRBV5-1 and TRBJ2-1; D unclear. The germline V gene has CDR1 SGHRS and CDR2 YFSETQ. The CDR3 consists of 16 residues. V shed 3 bases and J shed 0 bases, with 13 bases lying between them. The CDR3 region has the DNA TGCGCCAGCAGCTCGGAGCCACTGAGCTCCTACAATGAGCAGTTCTTC. It codes for CASSSEPLSSYNEQFF.

This clonotype came up a few times. The chain combines TRBV19 with TRBJ1-4, with no clear D. CDR3 length equals 17 residues. The V end lost 10 bases, the J end lost 0 bases, and 21 bases lay between the germline ends. In germline, CDR1 is LNHDA, CDR2 SQIVND (reference sequence). This CDR3 reads CATRRVPASATNEKLFF. The CDR3 DNA reads as TGTGCCACAAGAAGGGTTCCAGCATCTGCAACTAATGAAAAACTGTTTTTT.